The text below deals with one TCR beta chain. Relative to the germline gene, one junction end is altered; a read error may explain this. The source of the sample is a study of cytomegalovirus exposure and HLA in healthy donors. Primers: 60 Vbeta forward and 13 Jbeta reverse. Profiling relied on immunoSEQ multiplex PCR, and the TCRdb table lists in-frame clones only, not all of them. There are about 170,000 clones in the sample; 75% to 85% occur only once, and less than 2% lies in the top ten. The CDR3 has 17 amino acids. Germline lookup yields CDR1 SEHNR and CDR2 FQNEAQ (reference sequence). The chain couples TRBV7-9 to TRBJ1-1; D not resolved. Sequenced: PBMCs. The source of this sequence is a woman under 30 in good health and CMV-seronegative. The chain's CDR3 is CSSSPSWRTNVNTEAFF. The CDR3 DNA follows: TGTTCCAGCAGCCCCTCTTGGAGAACGAACGTGAACACTGAAGCTTTCTTT.